The rows below give T cell receptor beta chains drawn from one sample of a study of cytotoxic CD8 clonotypes in ibrutinib-treated CLL. Repertoires were generated with immunoSEQ multiplex PCR, while TCRdb's copy carries only in-frame clones and drops some. The profile shows 19,000 or so clones, 64% of them singletons. The specimen was PBMCs, collected after 12 months of ibrutinib treatment. The receptors derive from a human donor with chronic lymphocytic leukemia. CDR3s include the opening cysteine and the closing phenylalanine or tryptophan. The order of the fields is D gene, J gene, V gene, clone size, CDR3 protein, CDR3 DNA. The D gene is left open where the match is weak. A row's size may be missing; if present it is once, few, many or a size class.

d_gene: .
j_gene: TRBJ2-2
v_gene: TRBV6-1
abundance: .
CDR3aa: CASWVSGNTGELFF
CDR3nt: TGTGCCAGCTGGGTCTCGGGGAACACCGGGGAGCTGTTTTTT

d_gene: .
j_gene: TRBJ2-2
v_gene: TRBV10-3
abundance: .
CDR3aa: CAISEAPSTTGELFF
CDR3nt: TGTGCCATCAGTGAGGCCCCCTCGACGACCGGGGAGCTGTTTTTT

d_gene: .
j_gene: TRBJ2-3
v_gene: TRBV6-5
abundance: .
CDR3aa: CASGARNREDTQYF
CDR3nt: TGTGCCAGCGGGGCTCGTAATAGGGAAGATACGCAGTATTTT

d_gene: .
j_gene: TRBJ2-7
v_gene: TRBV7-3
abundance: .
CDR3aa: CASSPNAQGGYEQYF
CDR3nt: TGTGCCAGCAGCCCAAACGCCCAGGGGGGCTACGAGCAGTACTTC

d_gene: TRBD2
j_gene: TRBJ2-7
v_gene: TRBV6-5
abundance: .
CDR3aa: CASSRLAGWEQYF
CDR3nt: TGTGCCAGCTCCCGGCTAGCGGGATGGGAGCAGTACTTC

d_gene: .
j_gene: TRBJ2-7
v_gene: TRBV6-6
abundance: .
CDR3aa: CASSYEGYEQYF
CDR3nt: TGTGCCAGCAGTTACGAGGGCTACGAGCAGTACTTC

d_gene: TRBD2
j_gene: TRBJ2-1
v_gene: TRBV5-1
abundance: once
CDR3aa: CASEETSGRVGEQFF
CDR3nt: TGCGCCAGCGAGGAGACTAGCGGGAGAGTTGGTGAGCAGTTCTTC

d_gene: .
j_gene: TRBJ1-5
v_gene: TRBV19
abundance: .
CDR3aa: CASSIDRGRGNQPQHF
CDR3nt: TGTGCCAGTAGTATAGATAGGGGACGGGGCAATCAGCCCCAGCATTTT

d_gene: .
j_gene: TRBJ2-6
v_gene: TRBV7-3
abundance: .
CDR3aa: CASSLADASGANVLTF
CDR3nt: TGTGCCAGCAGCTTAGCCGACGCCTCTGGGGCCAACGTCCTGACTTTC

d_gene: .
j_gene: TRBJ2-3
v_gene: TRBV5-1
abundance: .
CDR3aa: CASSLATGVDTQYF
CDR3nt: TGCGCCAGCAGCTTGGCGACGGGAGTGGATACGCAGTATTTT

d_gene: .
j_gene: TRBJ2-5
v_gene: TRBV9
abundance: .
CDR3aa: CASSAPTIQETQYF
CDR3nt: TGTGCCAGCAGCGCCCCGACTATCCAAGAGACCCAGTACTTC

d_gene: TRBD1
j_gene: TRBJ1-1
v_gene: TRBV19
abundance: few
CDR3aa: CASSPQGAEAFF
CDR3nt: TGTGCCAGTAGTCCGCAGGGGGCTGAAGCTTTCTTT

d_gene: TRBD2
j_gene: TRBJ2-3
v_gene: TRBV5-1
abundance: .
CDR3aa: CASSLQLAVTDTQYF
CDR3nt: TGCGCCAGCAGCTTGCAGCTAGCGGTTACAGATACGCAGTATTTT

d_gene: .
j_gene: TRBJ2-1
v_gene: TRBV9
abundance: .
CDR3aa: CASSVAAAVRYNEQFF
CDR3nt: TGTGCCAGCAGCGTAGCTGCGGCGGTTCGATACAATGAGCAGTTCTTC

d_gene: TRBD1
j_gene: TRBJ1-2
v_gene: TRBV5-1
abundance: .
CDR3aa: CASSLSPGQGVQGDGYTF
CDR3nt: TGCGCCAGCAGCTTGAGCCCGGGACAGGGGGTCCAGGGGGATGGCTACACCTTC

d_gene: .
j_gene: TRBJ2-1
v_gene: TRBV28
abundance: medium-sized
CDR3aa: CASSLGGSSYNEQFF
CDR3nt: TGTGCCAGCAGTTTAGGGGGGTCCTCCTACAATGAGCAGTTCTTC

d_gene: .
j_gene: TRBJ2-3
v_gene: TRBV4-1
abundance: .
CDR3aa: CASSQAGDGHRYF
CDR3nt: TGCGCCAGCAGCCAAGCGGGGGACGGCCATCGGTATTTT

d_gene: .
j_gene: TRBJ1-1
v_gene: TRBV2
abundance: .
CDR3aa: CASSEGPPGVGTEAFF
CDR3nt: TGTGCCAGCAGTGAAGGTCCGCCAGGGGTTGGCACTGAAGCTTTCTTT

d_gene: .
j_gene: TRBJ2-7
v_gene: TRBV28
abundance: .
CDR3aa: CASSLISGLAYEQYF
CDR3nt: TGTGCCAGCAGTCTCATCTCAGGGTTGGCCTACGAGCAGTACTTC

d_gene: .
j_gene: TRBJ2-1
v_gene: TRBV5-1
abundance: .
CDR3aa: CASSLPLVHEQFF
CDR3nt: TGCGCCAGCAGCCTCCCACTAGTTCATGAGCAGTTCTTC

d_gene: TRBD1
j_gene: TRBJ2-7
v_gene: TRBV11-3
abundance: .
CDR3aa: CASSLGGTDSYEQYF
CDR3nt: TGTGCCAGCAGCTTAGGTGGGACAGACTCCTACGAGCAGTACTTC

d_gene: TRBD1
j_gene: TRBJ1-2
v_gene: TRBV5-1
abundance: few
CDR3aa: CASSLGQGMDGYTF
CDR3nt: TGCGCCAGCAGCTTAGGACAGGGTATGGATGGCTACACCTTC

d_gene: .
j_gene: TRBJ2-2
v_gene: TRBV11-3
abundance: .
CDR3aa: CASSPQAAAGNTGELFF
CDR3nt: TGTGCCAGCAGCCCTCAGGCTGCAGCGGGGAACACCGGGGAGCTGTTTTTT

d_gene: TRBD1
j_gene: TRBJ2-4
v_gene: TRBV5-1
abundance: .
CDR3aa: CASSSGQAGAKNIQYF
CDR3nt: TGCGCCAGCAGCAGCGGACAGGCTGGGGCCAAAAACATTCAGTACTTC

d_gene: .
j_gene: TRBJ1-1
v_gene: TRBV4-1
abundance: few
CDR3aa: CASSWLDMVGNEAFF
CDR3nt: TGCGCCAGCAGCTGGCTCGACATGGTTGGCAATGAAGCTTTCTTT